This T cell receptor beta chain is from a study of T cell clonotyping in hematopoietic cell transplantation. Study findings and constraints: Recipient TCR diversity dropped after transplant; expanded clonotypes rose from day 30 to 180. Higher Inverse Simpson Index values in graft donor and pretransplant recipient predicted broader posttransplant TCR diversity. Without cell sorting, CD4 versus CD8 contributions remain unresolved.

Worth noting for this clone: Its matching antigen is unknown.

Repertoires were generated with immunoSEQ multiplex PCR, while TCRdb's copy carries only in-frame clones and drops some. This table holds about 5,700 clones, more than 90% found once. Recipients were bled about 28 days pretransplant and at posttransplant days 30, 100, 180. This CDR3 spans 15 amino acids. With 7 bases removed from V and 1 base from J, the gap between germline ends came to 16 bases. CDR1 is MNHEY and CDR2 is SVGAGI in the germline V gene. The TCR originated in a female patient in her 50s who had an allogeneic stem cell transplant from an unrelated donor, so T cells may come from the graft donor. Some clones in this sample may be carry-over from other donors' samples. The J gene is TRBJ1-1, the V gene TRBV6-5; maybe TRBD1 (6 bases). This specimen was peripheral blood mononuclear cells, taken 100 days after allogeneic stem cell transplant. The DNA of the CDR3 is TGTGCCAGCACCAACACAGGGCTCAGGAACACTGAAGCTTTCTTT. It encodes CASTNTGLRNTEAFF.